Sequencing of this TCR beta chain was carried out in a study of T-cell memory formation after mild COVID-19 (dated by TCRdb to 2020 to 2023). As for the study more broadly: Most TCR sequence clusters were specific to one of the two donors. Longitudinal TCRalpha and TCRbeta repertoire sequencing tracked T-cell clones expanding and contracting after mild COVID-19 in a couple of donors. The cohort comprised two young, previously healthy adult volunteers, one female and one male.

Overall study outcomes, separate from this receptor: Balanced CD4/CD8 phenotypes were observed for clones contracting from day 15 to 85, whereas a bias towards CD4+ was observed for a second wave of clones expanding from day 15 to 37. Some responding clones were detected in pre-infection memory, suggesting pre-existing cross-reactive memory T cells joined the SARS-CoV-2 response. The study covered only a couple of mild cases, and larger cohorts including severe cases with pre-infection samples were considered necessary. SARS-CoV-2 specificity was not confirmed for the second-wave clones peaking on day 37. Contracting CD4+ clones were located mainly in the CM and EM memory subsets, whereas CD8+ clones were found to be enriched in EMRA.

The junction shows trimming of 6 bases on V and 8 bases on J, and the gene matches do not reach 13 bases of it. From the cysteine through the phenylalanine, the CDR3 covers 14 amino acids. This entry keeps only the CDR3 DNA: 42 bases, framed from base 1. The germline V gene specifies SQVTM as CDR1 and ANQGSEA as CDR2. PBMCs were isolated by Ficoll-Paque density gradient centrifugation. Sequenced on an Illumina NovaSeq 6000. TCRalpha and TCRbeta cDNA libraries were constructed by 5'RACE with constant-segment primers, with sample barcodes and unique molecular identifiers being introduced. RNA was extracted from every sample with Trizol reagent. Library amplification was performed in two PCR steps, and a second sample barcode and Illumina TruSeq adapters were introduced in the second step. The libraries were sequenced on an Illumina NovaSeq using 2 x 150 bp paired-end reads. Turning to the authors' computational methods: With migec v1.2.7, reads were demultiplexed and then collapsed into UMI-guided consensus sequences. Using mixcr v2.1.11, UMI consensuses were aligned to TRA and TRB V and J templates and then assembled into clonotypes. A clonotype was counted as expanded or contracted only when both edgeR and NoisET called the clonotype significant, with the noise models trained on biological replicates. For edgeR calls, a false discovery rate-adjusted p below 0.01 and a log2 fold-change threshold of 1 were applied. As an exploratory analysis of dynamics, max-normalized trajectories of the 1000 most abundant clonotypes were examined with PCA combined with hierarchical clustering. Each responding clone was given a CD4 or CD8 phenotype based on the CD4+ and CD8+ repertoires, which had been sequenced separately. TCRdb reprocessed the public reads (quality trimming at Q25 with fastp, clone calling with MiXCR) and kept in-frame beta chains. Entries that share a CDR3 protein sequence are merged under the most common genes and DNA. It is TCRdb's table, rather than the study itself, that gives the V and J calls and clone size. Across this sample there are about 540,000 distinct CDR3 sequences, with roughly 20% seen only once. Of the sample, roughly an eighth is held by the ten largest clones.

Remarks on this clonotype: Its antigen is not yet known. Per-base qualities were not stored, and no clone one base away is much larger.

The TCR sequence derives from an adult woman who had mild COVID-19 (a few samples of this study predate the infection). The sample titles of this study are shuffled in the database, so cell type and time point are left out; the donor was told from shared clones. Sequenced sample: PBMCs or a T cell subset sorted from them (not recorded which). The receptor chain draws on TRBV29-1 and TRBJ2-1; TRBD2 fits 7 bases in the junction. The nucleotide sequence is TGCAGCGTCCCACGGGGCGGGAGAGGGGATGAGCAGTTCTTC. It translates to CSVPRGGRGDEQFF.